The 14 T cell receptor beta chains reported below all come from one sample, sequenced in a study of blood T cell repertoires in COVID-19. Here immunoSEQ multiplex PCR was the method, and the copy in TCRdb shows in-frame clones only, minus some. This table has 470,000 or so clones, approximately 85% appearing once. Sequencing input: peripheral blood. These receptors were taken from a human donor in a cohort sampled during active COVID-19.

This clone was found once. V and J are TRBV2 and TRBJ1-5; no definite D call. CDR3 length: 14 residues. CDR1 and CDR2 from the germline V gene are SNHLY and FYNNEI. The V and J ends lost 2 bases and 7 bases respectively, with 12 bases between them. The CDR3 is CASSEIGVSQPQHF. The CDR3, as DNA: TGTGCCAGCAGTGAAATCGGGGTCAGCCAGCCCCAGCATTTT.

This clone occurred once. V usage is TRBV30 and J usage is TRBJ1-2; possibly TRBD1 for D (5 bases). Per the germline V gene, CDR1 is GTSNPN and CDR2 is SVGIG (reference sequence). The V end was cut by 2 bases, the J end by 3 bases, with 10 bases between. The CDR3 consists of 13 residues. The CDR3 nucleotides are TGTGCCTGGAGTCCAGGGCAGTACTATGGCTACACCTTC. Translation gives CAWSPGQYYGYTF.

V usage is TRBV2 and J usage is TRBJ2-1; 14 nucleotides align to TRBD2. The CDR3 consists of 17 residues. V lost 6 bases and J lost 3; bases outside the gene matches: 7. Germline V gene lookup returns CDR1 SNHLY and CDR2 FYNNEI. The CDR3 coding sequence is TGTGCCAGCAGAACCCCGACTAGCGGGAGGGTCTACAATGAGCAGTTCTTC. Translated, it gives CASRTPTSGRVYNEQFF.

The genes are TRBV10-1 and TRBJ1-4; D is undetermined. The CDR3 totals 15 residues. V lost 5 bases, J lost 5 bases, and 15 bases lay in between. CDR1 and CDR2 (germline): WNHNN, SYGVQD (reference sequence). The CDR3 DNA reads TGCGCCAGCAGTCAATCCGCAGCCGGGAATGAAAAACTGTTTTTT. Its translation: CASSQSAAGNEKLFF.

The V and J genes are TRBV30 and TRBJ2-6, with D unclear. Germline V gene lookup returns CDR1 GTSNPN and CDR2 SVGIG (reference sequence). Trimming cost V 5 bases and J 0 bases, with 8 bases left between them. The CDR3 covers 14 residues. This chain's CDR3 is CAWDTSSGANVLTF. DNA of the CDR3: TGTGCCTGGGACACCAGCTCTGGGGCCAACGTCCTGACTTTC.

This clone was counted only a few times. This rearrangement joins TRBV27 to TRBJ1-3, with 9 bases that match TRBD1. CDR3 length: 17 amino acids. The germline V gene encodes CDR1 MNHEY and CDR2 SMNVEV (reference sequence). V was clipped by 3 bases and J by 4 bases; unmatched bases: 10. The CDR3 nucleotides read TGTGCCAGCAGTTTCAGGGAACAGGGGGCCTCCGGAAACACCATATATTTT. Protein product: CASSFREQGASGNTIYF.

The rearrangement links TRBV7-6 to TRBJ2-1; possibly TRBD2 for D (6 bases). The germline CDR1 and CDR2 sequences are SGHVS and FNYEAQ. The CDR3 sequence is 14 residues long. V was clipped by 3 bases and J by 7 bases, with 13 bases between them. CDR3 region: CASSLGSTRNEQFF. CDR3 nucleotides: TGTGCCAGCAGCTTGGGGTCGACTAGGAATGAGCAGTTCTTC.

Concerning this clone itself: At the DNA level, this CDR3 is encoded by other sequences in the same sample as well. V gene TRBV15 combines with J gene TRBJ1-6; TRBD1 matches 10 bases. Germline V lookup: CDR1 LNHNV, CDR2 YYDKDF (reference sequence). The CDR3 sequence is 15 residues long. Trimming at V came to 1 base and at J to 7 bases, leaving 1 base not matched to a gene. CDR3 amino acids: CATSRAGQGNSPLHF. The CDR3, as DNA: TGTGCCACCAGCAGAGCGGGACAGGGGAATTCACCCCTCCACTTT.

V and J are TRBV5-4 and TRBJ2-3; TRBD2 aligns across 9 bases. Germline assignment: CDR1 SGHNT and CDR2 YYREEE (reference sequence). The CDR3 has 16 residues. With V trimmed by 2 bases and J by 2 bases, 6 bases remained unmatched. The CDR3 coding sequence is TGTGCCAGCAGCTTCAATAGCGGGAGCTACACAGATACGCAGTATTTT. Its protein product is CASSFNSGSYTDTQYF.

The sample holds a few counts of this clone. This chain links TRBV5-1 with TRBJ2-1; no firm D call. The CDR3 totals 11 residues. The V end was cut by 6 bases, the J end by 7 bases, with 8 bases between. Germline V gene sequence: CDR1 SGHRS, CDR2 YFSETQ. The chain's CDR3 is CASKRANEQFF. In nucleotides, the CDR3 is TGCGCCAGCAAGCGCGCGAATGAGCAGTTCTTC.

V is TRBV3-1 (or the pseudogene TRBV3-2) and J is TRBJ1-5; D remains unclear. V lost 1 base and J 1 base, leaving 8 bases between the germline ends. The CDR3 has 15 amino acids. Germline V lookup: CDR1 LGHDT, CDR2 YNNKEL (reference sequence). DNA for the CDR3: TGTGCCAGCAGCCAAGGGCAGAAGAGCAATCAGCCCCAGCATTTT. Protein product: CASSQGQKSNQPQHF.

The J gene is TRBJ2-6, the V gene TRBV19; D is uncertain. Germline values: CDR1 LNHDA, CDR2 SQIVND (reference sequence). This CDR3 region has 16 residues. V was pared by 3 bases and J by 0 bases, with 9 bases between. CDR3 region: CASSIPVVSGANVLTF. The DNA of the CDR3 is TGTGCCAGTAGTATCCCGGTTGTCTCTGGGGCCAACGTCCTGACTTTC.

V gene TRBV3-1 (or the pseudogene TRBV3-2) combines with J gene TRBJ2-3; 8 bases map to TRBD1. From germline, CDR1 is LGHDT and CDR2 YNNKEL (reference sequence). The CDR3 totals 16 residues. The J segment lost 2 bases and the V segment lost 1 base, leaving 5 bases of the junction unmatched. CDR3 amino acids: CASSQGTGPITDTQYF. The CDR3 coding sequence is TGTGCCAGCAGCCAAGGGACAGGGCCTATCACAGATACGCAGTATTTT.

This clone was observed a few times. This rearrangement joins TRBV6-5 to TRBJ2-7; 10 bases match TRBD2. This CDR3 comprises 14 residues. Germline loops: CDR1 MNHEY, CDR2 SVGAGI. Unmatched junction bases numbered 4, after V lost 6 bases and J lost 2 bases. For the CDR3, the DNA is TGTGCCAGCAGACCAGGACTAGCGGCCTACGAGCAGTACTTC. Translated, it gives CASRPGLAAYEQYF.